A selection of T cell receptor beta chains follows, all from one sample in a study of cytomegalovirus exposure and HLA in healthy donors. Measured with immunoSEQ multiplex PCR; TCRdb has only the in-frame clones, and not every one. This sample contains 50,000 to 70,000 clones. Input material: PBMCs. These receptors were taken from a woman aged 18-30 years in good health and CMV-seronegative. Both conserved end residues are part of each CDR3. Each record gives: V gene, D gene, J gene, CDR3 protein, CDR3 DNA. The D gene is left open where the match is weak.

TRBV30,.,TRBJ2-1,CAWKWTGGNEQFF,TGTGCCTGGAAATGGACTGGCGGAAATGAGCAGTTCTTC
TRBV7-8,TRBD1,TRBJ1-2,CASRPGTGKIYGYTF,TGTGCCAGCAGACCCGGGACAGGGAAAATCTATGGCTACACCTTC
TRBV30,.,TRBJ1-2,CAWSDGRVAYGYTF,TGTGCCTGGAGTGACGGGAGAGTGGCCTATGGCTACACCTTC
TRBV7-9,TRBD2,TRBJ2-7,CASSLTQRELRYEQYF,TGTGCCAGCAGCCTTACCCAGCGGGAACTTCGCTACGAGCAGTACTTC
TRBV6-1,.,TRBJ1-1,CASSGRQYMNTEAFF,TGTGCCAGCAGTGGGCGACAGTATATGAACACTGAAGCTTTCTTT
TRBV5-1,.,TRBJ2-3,CASRLHADTQYF,TGCGCCAGCAGACTACACGCAGATACGCAGTATTTT
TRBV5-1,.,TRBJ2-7,CASSTAAEYEQYF,TGCGCCAGCAGCACGGCGGCAGAATACGAGCAGTACTTC
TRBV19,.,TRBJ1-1,CASIDSKPNTEAFF,TGTGCCAGTATCGACAGCAAACCAAACACTGAAGCTTTCTTT
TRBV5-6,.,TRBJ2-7,CASSLASGYEQYF,TGTGCCAGCAGCTTGGCCTCAGGATACGAGCAGTACTTC
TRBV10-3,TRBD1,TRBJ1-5,CAIRGQGSNQPQHF,TGTGCCATCAGGGGACAGGGGAGCAATCAGCCCCAGCATTTT
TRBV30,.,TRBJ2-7,CAWSVIGGLLHYEQYF,TGTGCCTGGAGTGTAATTGGAGGGTTACTCCACTACGAGCAGTACTTC
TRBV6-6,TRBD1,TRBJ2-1,CASHQDRDDNEQFF,TGTGCCAGCCATCAGGACAGGGATGACAATGAGCAGTTCTTC
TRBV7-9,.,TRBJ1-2,CASSGGSNYGYTF,TGTGCCAGCAGCGGCGGGTCAAACTATGGCTACACCTTC
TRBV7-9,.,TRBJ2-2,CASSLAGRSWGELFF,TGTGCCAGCAGCTTAGCAGGCAGGTCCTGGGGGGAGCTGTTTTTT
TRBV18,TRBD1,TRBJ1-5,CASSQGQGGNQPQHF,TGTGCCAGCTCACAGGGACAGGGAGGCAATCAGCCCCAGCATTTT
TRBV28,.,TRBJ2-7,CASSSTGYEQYF,TGTGCCAGCAGTTCTACAGGCTACGAGCAGTACTTC
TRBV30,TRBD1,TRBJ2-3,CAWKDRGLTDTQYF,TGTGCCTGGAAGGACAGGGGGCTCACAGATACGCAGTATTTT
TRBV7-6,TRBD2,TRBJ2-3,CASSLASGDTDTQYF,TGTGCCAGCAGCTTAGCTAGCGGGGATACAGATACGCAGTATTTT
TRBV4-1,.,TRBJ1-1,CASSQDWRRLNTEAFF,TGCGCCAGCAGCCAAGACTGGAGGAGGTTGAACACTGAAGCTTTCTTT
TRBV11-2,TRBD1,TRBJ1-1,CASSLEGTVLNTEAFF,TGTGCCAGCAGCTTAGAAGGGACAGTCCTGAACACTGAAGCTTTCTTT
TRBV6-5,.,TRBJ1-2,CASRARTVYGYTF,TGTGCCAGCAGGGCACGGACTGTTTATGGCTACACCTTC
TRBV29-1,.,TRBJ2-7,CSVRWSGGEQYF,TGCAGCGTCCGATGGTCAGGTGGCGAGCAGTACTTC
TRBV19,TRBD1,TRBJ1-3,CASSTSRDSSGNTIYF,TGTGCCAGTAGTACCTCCCGGGACAGCTCTGGAAACACCATATATTTT
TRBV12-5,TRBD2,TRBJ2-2,CASGLISGGAVVGELFF,TGTGCTAGTGGTTTGATCAGCGGGGGGGCGGTTGTCGGGGAGCTGTTTTTT
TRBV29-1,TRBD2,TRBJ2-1,CSAYPSGGSYNEQFF,TGCAGCGCTTACCCTAGCGGGGGCTCCTACAATGAGCAGTTCTTC
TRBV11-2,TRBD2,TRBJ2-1,CASSGERGLHNEQFF,TGTGCCAGCAGCGGCGAGCGGGGGTTACACAATGAGCAGTTCTTC
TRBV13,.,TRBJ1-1,CASSLTGGGNTEAFF,TGTGCCAGCAGCCTGACGGGGGGGGGTAACACTGAAGCTTTCTTT
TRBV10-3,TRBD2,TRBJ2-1,CAISESIAGGPSPGEQFF,TGTGCCATCAGTGAGTCAATAGCGGGAGGGCCGTCCCCTGGTGAGCAGTTCTTC
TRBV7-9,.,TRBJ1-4,CASSFSQGREKLFF,TGTGCCAGCAGCTTTTCACAGGGCCGTGAAAAACTGTTTTTT
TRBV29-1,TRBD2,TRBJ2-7,CSVNSGTSYEQYF,TGCAGCGTGAATAGCGGGACCAGCTACGAGCAGTACTTC
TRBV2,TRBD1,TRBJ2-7,CASSPRDRAYEQYF,TGTGCCAGCAGTCCCCGGGACAGGGCCTACGAGCAGTACTTC
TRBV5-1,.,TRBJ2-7,CASSFQGQTYEQYF,TGCGCCAGCAGCTTTCAAGGACAAACCTACGAGCAGTACTTC
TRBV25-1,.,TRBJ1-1,CASSRGRADTEAFF,TGTGCCAGCAGTAGGGGCAGGGCAGACACTGAAGCTTTCTTT
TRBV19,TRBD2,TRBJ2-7,CATESGGGRGEQYF,TGTGCCACCGAGTCCGGGGGGGGCAGGGGCGAGCAGTACTTC
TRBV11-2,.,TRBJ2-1,CASSADGGEQFF,TGTGCCAGCAGCGCGGACGGGGGTGAGCAGTTCTTC
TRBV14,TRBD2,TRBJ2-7,CASSRRLEAGGPYEQYF,TGTGCCAGCAGCCGAAGGTTAGAGGCGGGAGGGCCGTACGAGCAGTACTTC
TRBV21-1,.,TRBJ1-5,CASSKGRDRGPDNQPQHF,TGTGCCAGCAGCAAAGGACGGGACAGGGGGCCAGACAATCAGCCCCAGCATTTT